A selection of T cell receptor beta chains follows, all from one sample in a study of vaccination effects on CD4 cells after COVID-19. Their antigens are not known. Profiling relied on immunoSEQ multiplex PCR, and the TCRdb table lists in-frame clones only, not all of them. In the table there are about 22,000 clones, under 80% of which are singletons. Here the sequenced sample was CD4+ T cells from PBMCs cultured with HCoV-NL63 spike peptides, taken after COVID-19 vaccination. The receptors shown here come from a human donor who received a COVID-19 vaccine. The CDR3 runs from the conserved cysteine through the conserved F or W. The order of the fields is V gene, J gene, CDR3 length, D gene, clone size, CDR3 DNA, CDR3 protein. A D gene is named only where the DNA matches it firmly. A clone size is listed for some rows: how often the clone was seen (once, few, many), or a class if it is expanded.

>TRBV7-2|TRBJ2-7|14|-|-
TGTGCCAGCATCCATACGCCGGGGTTCTACGAGCAGTACTTC
CASIHTPGFYEQYF
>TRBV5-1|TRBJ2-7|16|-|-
TGCGCCAGCAGCTTCTTAGAAGGCCGGGGCAGGGACGAGCAGTACTTC
CASSFLEGRGRDEQYF
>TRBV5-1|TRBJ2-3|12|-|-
TGCGCCAGCAGCCCCGGGACAGATACGCAGTATTTT
CASSPGTDTQYF
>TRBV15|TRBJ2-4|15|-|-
TGTGCCACCAGCAGAGTAGGAGGGGGGGAAAACATTCAGTACTTC
CATSRVGGGENIQYF
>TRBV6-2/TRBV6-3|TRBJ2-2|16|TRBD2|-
TGTGCCAGCAGTGACCCCGTTTCGGGAGGGCCCGGGGAGCTGTTTTTT
CASSDPVSGGPGELFF
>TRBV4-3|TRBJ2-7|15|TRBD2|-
TGCGCCAGCAGCCATGACGCGGGACTAGCACAAAAGCAGTACTTC
CASSHDAGLAQKQYF
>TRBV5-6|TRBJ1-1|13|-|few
TGTGCCAGCAGCTTCGTGGGTAGGACTGAAGCTTTCTTT
CASSFVGRTEAFF
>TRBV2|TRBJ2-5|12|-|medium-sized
TGTGCCAGCAGTCTAGGATCCGGGACCCAGTACTTC
CASSLGSGTQYF
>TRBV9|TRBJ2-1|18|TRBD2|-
TGTGCCAGCAGCCCCAAAAGACTAGCGGGGGGACAAGAAGATGAGCAGTTCTTC
CASSPKRLAGGQEDEQFF
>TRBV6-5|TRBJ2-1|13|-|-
TGTGCCAGCAGTTACGCGGGGTTGGATGAGCAGTTCTTC
CASSYAGLDEQFF
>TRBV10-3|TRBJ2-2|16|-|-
TGTGCCATCAGTGAGTTGGACAGCCCGAACACCGGGGAGCTGTTTTTT
CAISELDSPNTGELFF
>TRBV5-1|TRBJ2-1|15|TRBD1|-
TGCGCCAGCAGCTCGGGACAGAGCTCCTACAATGAGCAGTTCTTC
CASSSGQSSYNEQFF
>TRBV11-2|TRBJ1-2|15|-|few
TGTGCCAGCAGCTTAGAGCCCTCAGGGTCCTATGGCTACACCTTC
CASSLEPSGSYGYTF
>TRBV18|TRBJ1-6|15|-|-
TGTGCCAGCTCACCAGGGGACGGGGTGGGATCACCCCTCCACTTT
CASSPGDGVGSPLHF
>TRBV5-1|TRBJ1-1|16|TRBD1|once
TGCGCCAGCAGCTTGCAAGGGGGCGGGATGAACACTGAAGCTTTCTTT
CASSLQGGGMNTEAFF
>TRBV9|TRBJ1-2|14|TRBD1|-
TGTGCCAGCAGCGACCGACAGGGGGATTATGGCTACACCTTC
CASSDRQGDYGYTF
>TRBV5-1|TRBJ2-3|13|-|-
TGCGCCAGCAGCTTGAGGGTGACAGATACGCAGTATTTT
CASSLRVTDTQYF
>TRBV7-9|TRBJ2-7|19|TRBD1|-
TGTGCCAGCAGCCTCGACAGGGCAGGCGGTCGAGGCCTCTCCTACGAGCAGTACTTC
CASSLDRAGGRGLSYEQYF
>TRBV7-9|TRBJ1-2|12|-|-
TGTGCCAGCAGATATGACAGCTATGGCTACACCTTC
CASRYDSYGYTF
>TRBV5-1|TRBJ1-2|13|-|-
TGCGCCAGCAGCTCAGGACGCGTCTATGGCTACACCTTC
CASSSGRVYGYTF
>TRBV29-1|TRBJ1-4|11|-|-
TGCAGCGTTGTTGATAATGAAAAACTGTTTTTT
CSVVDNEKLFF